The 25 T cell receptor beta chains below all came from one sample that was sequenced in a study of T cell responses to AZD1222 COVID-19 vaccine. This table comes from immunoSEQ multiplex PCR, and its TCRdb copy is limited to in-frame clones, with some not included. Among approximately 150,000 clones listed, under 95% were seen once. The source material was peripheral blood, sampled 28 days after the second AZD1222 dose. The receptors originated from an adult who received the AZD1222 COVID-19 vaccine.

The V call is TRBV19, the J call TRBJ2-7; TRBD2 agrees at 8 bases. V was clipped by 3 bases and J by 2 bases; unmatched bases: 9. CDR1 LNHDA and CDR2 SQIVND come from the germline V gene (reference sequence). The CDR3 contains 16 residues. The CDR3 here is CASSIGVAGLPYEQYF. CDR3 nucleotide sequence: TGTGCCAGTAGTATTGGCGTAGCGGGACTCCCCTACGAGCAGTACTTC.

The rearrangement links TRBV14 to TRBJ1-1; unclear D gene. Trimming shortened V by 1 base and J by 1 base, and 7 bases separated the two germline ends. The CDR3 has 14 residues. Germline V gene sequence: CDR1 SGHDN, CDR2 FVKESK. The CDR3 DNA reads as TGTGCCAGCAGCCAAGTGGAGGGGAACACTGAAGCTTTCTTT. It encodes CASSQVEGNTEAFF.

V usage is TRBV7-3 and J usage is TRBJ2-2; no clear D gene. V was cut by 3 bases and J by 0 bases, with 5 bases left in between. The CDR3 sequence is 14 residues long. CDR1 is SGHTA and CDR2 is FQGTGA in the germline V gene. The CDR3 DNA follows: TGTGCCAGCAGCTTCGCATCGAACACCGGGGAGCTGTTTTTT. This translates into CASSFASNTGELFF.

The CDR3 spells CASSLQRDSREQYF. CDR3 sequence (DNA): TGTGCCAGCAGCTTACAACGGGACAGTAGGGAGCAGTACTTC. The V call is TRBV11-2, the J call TRBJ2-7, with TRBD1 identical over 7 bases. Trimming removed 2 bases from V and 7 bases from J; junction bases left unmatched: 8. This CDR3 has 14 residues. From germline, CDR1 is SGHAT and CDR2 FQNNGV.

The chain couples TRBV11-3 to TRBJ2-7; D perhaps matches TRBD2 (5 bases). The germline gives CDR1 SGHNT, CDR2 YENEEA. The CDR3 spans 13 residues. Trimming removed 6 bases at V and 4 bases at J, with 13 bases between. CDR3 bases: TGTGCCAGCAGTTTAAGCGAGGGATACGAGCAGTACTTC. Translation: CASSLSEGYEQYF.

This rearrangement joins TRBV27 to TRBJ2-7, with TRBD2 as a possible D gene (5 bases). The CDR3 is 15 residues long. V lost 4 bases, J lost 1 base, and 14 bases lay in between. The germline gives CDR1 MNHEY, CDR2 SMNVEV (reference sequence). The CDR3 reads CASSSYPGISYEQYF. Written as DNA, the CDR3 is TGTGCCAGCAGTTCCTACCCCGGGATTTCCTACGAGCAGTACTTC.

This sequence joins TRBV19 and TRBJ2-1; TRBD1 matches at 8 bases. The V gene's germline CDR1 is LNHDA and CDR2 SQIVND (reference sequence). V gave up 9 bases and J gave up 2 bases; unmatched junction bases: 3. This CDR3 contains 13 residues. In nucleotides, the CDR3 is TGTGCCAGCGGACAGGGAACCTACAATGAGCAGTTCTTC. This sequence encodes CASGQGTYNEQFF.

The rearrangement links TRBV7-9 to TRBJ2-7, with TRBD2 matching over 7 bases. CDR3 size: 15 residues. Germline CDR1 reads SEHNR; CDR2 reads FQNEAQ (reference sequence). V dropped 5 bases and J dropped 0; count of bases not matched to a gene: 7. The CDR3 spells CASSPPGLHSYEQYF. Written as DNA, the CDR3 is TGTGCCAGCAGCCCGCCGGGACTACACTCCTACGAGCAGTACTTC.

In nucleotides, the CDR3 is TGTGCCAGCAGCTATCGGACCCAGGCCTACAATGAGCAGTTCTTC. This sequence encodes CASSYRTQAYNEQFF. The rearrangement links TRBV7-9 to TRBJ2-1; D is uncertain. V lost 4 bases and J lost 2, with 12 bases in between. Germline CDR1 is SEHNR and CDR2 is FQNEAQ (reference sequence). This CDR3 spans 15 amino acids.

The DNA of the CDR3 is TGTGCCAGCAGTGAAGGACAGGGAACTCAGCCCCAGCATTTT. Translation gives CASSEGQGTQPQHF. The genes are TRBV6-1 and TRBJ1-5; 7 positions agree with TRBD1. V was pared by 1 base and J by 6 bases, with 3 bases of the junction left unmatched. Germline assignment: CDR1 MNHNS and CDR2 SASEGT. The CDR3 is 14 amino acids.

The rearrangement links TRBV19 to TRBJ2-6, with 9 nucleotides matching TRBD2. The CDR3 sequence is 16 residues long. J lost 3 bases, V lost 7 bases, and 7 bases had no gene match. Germline V gene sequence: CDR1 LNHDA, CDR2 SQIVND (reference sequence). Written as DNA, the CDR3 is TGTGCCAGTAACCGCCTAGCGGGGTATGGGGCCAACGTCCTGACTTTC. This sequence encodes CASNRLAGYGANVLTF.

This clone has just one count. V is TRBV19 and J is TRBJ2-1; TRBD2 matches 12 bases. The CDR3 sequence is 17 residues long. Germline V CDR1 and CDR2: LNHDA, SQIVND (reference sequence). J gave up 5 bases and V 6 bases, and 11 bases lay outside the gene matches. The DNA of the CDR3 is TGTGCCAGTAGCCCGACTAGCGGGAGCCGAGACCACAATGAGCAGTTCTTC. Translating it yields CASSPTSGSRDHNEQFF.

The chain is built from TRBV7-9 and TRBJ1-6; 9 bases are shared with TRBD1. Germline values: CDR1 SEHNR, CDR2 FQNEAQ (reference sequence). The CDR3 is 16 amino acids. The trim removed 5 bases at V and 5 bases at J, leaving 7 bases unmatched. CDR3 sequence reads: CASSEYRDRDNSPLHF. The CDR3 DNA reads as TGTGCCAGCAGCGAGTACCGGGACAGGGATAATTCACCCCTCCACTTT.

This chain connects TRBV5-1 to TRBJ2-4; TRBD1 aligns across 7 bases. Trimming removed 0 bases from V and 1 base from J; junction bases left unmatched: 4. There are 16 residues in the CDR3. Germline values: CDR1 SGHRS, CDR2 YFSETQ. Here the CDR3 DNA reads TGCGCCAGCAGCTTGGTAGGGGGCGAGGCCAAAAACATTCAGTACTTC. Amino acid sequence: CASSLVGGEAKNIQYF.

V is TRBV3-1 (or the pseudogene TRBV3-2) and J is TRBJ1-1; D is ambiguous. Germline loops: CDR1 LGHDT, CDR2 YNNKEL (reference sequence). The CDR3 length is 18 residues. V lost 0 bases, J lost 0 bases, and 17 bases lay in between. CDR3 DNA: TGTGCCAGCAGCCAAGATATCCCCCGGCACAAGATGAACACTGAAGCTTTCTTT. Amino acid sequence: CASSQDIPRHKMNTEAFF.

The chain employs TRBV7-9 and TRBJ2-7; maybe TRBD1 (5 bases). This CDR3 region has 13 residues. CDR1 SEHNR and CDR2 FQNEAQ come from the germline V gene (reference sequence). V was cut by 4 bases and J by 6 bases, with 13 bases left in between. In DNA form, the CDR3 reads TGTGCCAGCAGCTCAACAGGCTGGGGCGAGCAGTACTTC. Its translation: CASSSTGWGEQYF. The full variable domain, its missing parts supplied by reference TRBV7-9 and TRBJ2-7, is DTGVSQNPRHKITKRGQNVTFRCDPISEHNRLYWYRQTLGQGPEFLTYFQNEAQLEKSRLLSDRFSAERPKGSFSTLEIQRTEQGDSAMYLCASSSTGWGEQYFGPGTRLTVT.

The J gene is TRBJ1-1, the V gene TRBV28; D ambiguous. Germline CDR1 reads MDHEN; CDR2 reads SYDVKM. V lost 2 bases, J lost 9 bases, and 16 bases lay in between. The CDR3 has 14 residues. The DNA of the CDR3 is TGTGCCAGCAGTTTACATAAGACAAAAAACCAAGCTTTCTTT. This encodes CASSLHKTKNQAFF.

This chain uses TRBV15 with TRBJ1-5; D perhaps matches TRBD1 (6 bases). CDR3 length: 15 residues. Germline CDR1 reads LNHNV; CDR2 reads YYDKDF (reference sequence). Trimming took off 1 base at V and 3 bases at J, with 10 bases between the two ends. Here the CDR3 DNA reads TGTGCCACCAGCAGAGGATCGGGGGCCAATCAGCCCCAGCATTTT. It encodes CATSRGSGANQPQHF.

The CDR3 DNA is TGTGCCACCAGTGATTTAACCGGGACTAGTCACAATGAGCAGTTCTTC. Its protein is CATSDLTGTSHNEQFF. The chain joins TRBV24-1 to TRBJ2-1, with 8 bases that match TRBD2. V lost 1 base and J lost 5; bases outside the gene matches: 6. This CDR3 comprises 16 residues. Germline V gene sequence: CDR1 KGHDR, CDR2 SFDVKD.

This clone was found once. The chain recombines TRBV6-5 with TRBJ2-2; D is undetermined. Trimming shortened V by 0 bases and J by 5 bases, and 7 bases separated the two germline ends. Germline CDR1 MNHEY, CDR2 SVGAGI. CDR3 length: 14 amino acids. CDR3 DNA sequence: TGTGCCAGCAGTTACTCTTACCGTACCGGGGAGCTGTTTTTT. It is translated as CASSYSYRTGELFF.

The chain has TRBV28 and TRBJ2-5, with D possibly TRBD1 on 7 matching bases. The germline V gene encodes CDR1 MDHEN and CDR2 SYDVKM. Trimming cost V 4 bases and J 4 bases, with 16 bases left between them. CDR3 length equals 15 residues. DNA for the CDR3: TGTGCCAGCAGTTCGACAGGGTTGGGAGGAGAGACCCAGTACTTC. Amino acids: CASSSTGLGGETQYF.

This chain joins TRBV2 and TRBJ2-3, with no clear D. V lost 0 bases and J 2 bases, leaving 9 bases between the germline ends. The CDR3 covers 15 residues. The germline V gene has CDR1 SNHLY and CDR2 FYNNEI. CDR3 region: CASSEAVKYTDTQYF. DNA of the CDR3: TGTGCCAGCAGTGAAGCCGTAAAGTACACAGATACGCAGTATTTT.

The CDR3 bases are TGCGCCAGCAGCCAAGCCGGGGTAAGGGACACTGAAGCTTTCTTT. Translated, it gives CASSQAGVRDTEAFF. This chain links TRBV4-1 with TRBJ1-1, with no clear D. The CDR3 has 15 amino acids. Germline CDR1 MGHRA, CDR2 YSYEKL. V lost 1 base to trimming and J lost 3 bases, with 12 bases between them.

The chain uses TRBV6-6 and TRBJ1-5; possible D gene TRBD1, 6 bases. The germline V and J ends were trimmed by 6 bases and 1 base, with 13 bases remaining between them. The germline CDR1 and CDR2 sequences are MNHNY and SVGAGI (reference sequence). CDR3 length: 15 residues. The CDR3 spells CASRTGGASNQPQHF. In nucleotides, the CDR3 is TGTGCCAGCAGGACGGGGGGGGCAAGCAATCAGCCCCAGCATTTT.

This chain uses TRBV15 with TRBJ2-2; tentatively, D is TRBD2 (5 bases). This CDR3 is 15 amino acids long. Looked up from germline, CDR1 is LNHNV and CDR2 is YYDKDF (reference sequence). V was clipped by 0 bases and J by 4 bases, with 9 bases between them. CDR3 nucleotide sequence: TGTGCCACCAGCAGAGACCAAGGAGGCACCGGGGAGCTGTTTTTT. It is translated as CATSRDQGGTGELFF.